Listed below are T cell receptor beta chains from one sample, sequenced in a study of blood T cells in healthy people across ages. TCRdb analysed the 5' RACE reads with MiXCR anew, one entry per CDR3 protein. The sample contains about 1.6 million distinct CDR3 sequences, around 35% of which appear only once. The material sequenced was blood. These receptors were obtained from a woman aged 25 to 39 in good health. Each CDR3 is given with its conserved first and last residue. D genes are given only for firm matches. Rows may omit the clone size; those that give it use once, few, many or a size class.

DNA: TGCAGCGCGGGACTAGCGGGAGATGCTCAGTACTTC; CDR3: CSAGLAGDAQYF; D: TRBD2; size: -; V: TRBV29-1; J: TRBJ2-5
DNA: TGTGCCAGCGGGACGGCAACAGATACGCAGTATTTT; CDR3: CASGTATDTQYF; D: -; size: few; V: TRBV6-6; J: TRBJ2-3
DNA: TGCGCCAGCAGCCAGGTTCAGACAGGAAGCTCCTACGAGCAGTACTTC; CDR3: CASSQVQTGSSYEQYF; D: -; size: -; V: TRBV4-1; J: TRBJ2-7
DNA: TGTGCCAGCACCCGGGGAGGGGCTATCGAAGAGCAGTACTTC; CDR3: CASTRGGAIEEQYF; D: TRBD2; size: few; V: TRBV28; J: TRBJ2-7
DNA: TGTGCCAGCAGTTTAGGGCGACAGAGGTTGTACAATCAGCCCCAGCATTTT; CDR3: CASSLGRQRLYNQPQHF; D: -; size: few; V: TRBV28; J: TRBJ1-5
DNA: TGCGCCAGCAGCTTCCGGGACAGCACAGATACGCAGTATTTT; CDR3: CASSFRDSTDTQYF; D: -; size: few; V: TRBV5-1; J: TRBJ2-3
DNA: TGTGCCAGCAGCCCCACTAGCGGGGGGGCTAAAGAGCAGTACTTC; CDR3: CASSPTSGGAKEQYF; D: TRBD2; size: -; V: TRBV3-1; J: TRBJ2-7
DNA: TGCAGTGCAAACGCCGGGACAGGGAGAATCGGCAATCAGCCCCAGCATTTT; CDR3: CSANAGTGRIGNQPQHF; D: TRBD1; size: -; V: TRBV20-1; J: TRBJ1-5
DNA: TGTGCCAGCAGTTTGCTTGACAGAAACTACGAGCAGTACTTC; CDR3: CASSLLDRNYEQYF; D: -; size: -; V: TRBV28; J: TRBJ2-7
DNA: TGTGCCAGCAGCAAAGGCAGGGTGAAAAACATTCAGTACTTC; CDR3: CASSKGRVKNIQYF; D: -; size: -; V: TRBV21-1; J: TRBJ2-4
DNA: TGTGCCAGCAGTGTAGACAGGGAATTTCAGCCCCAGCATTTT; CDR3: CASSVDREFQPQHF; D: TRBD1; size: -; V: TRBV2; J: TRBJ1-5
DNA: TGTGCCAAAGCGGGAGGCCCGGGCGAGCAGTACTTC; CDR3: CAKAGGPGEQYF; D: TRBD2; size: few; V: TRBV2; J: TRBJ2-7
DNA: TGTGCCAGCAGCTTAGGGGCGGGAGGGACCGATGAGCAGTTCTTC; CDR3: CASSLGAGGTDEQFF; D: TRBD2; size: few; V: TRBV7-8; J: TRBJ2-1
DNA: TGCGCCAGCAGCCTACAGGGTAGTAACACTGAAGCTTTCTTT; CDR3: CASSLQGSNTEAFF; D: -; size: many; V: TRBV27; J: TRBJ1-1
DNA: TGTGCCAGCAGCAAAGGAAGGGGACAGGGGGCCGGAAAACTGTTTTTT; CDR3: CASSKGRGQGAGKLFF; D: TRBD1; size: -; V: TRBV3-1; J: TRBJ1-4
DNA: TGTGCCAGCAGCTTAGAACTACACCGACAGGGGGCTACGGACTATGGCTACACCTTC; CDR3: CASSLELHRQGATDYGYTF; D: TRBD1; size: few; V: TRBV7-9; J: TRBJ1-2
DNA: TGTGCCAGCAGGAAGGGGACGGGCAATCAGCCCCAGCATTTT; CDR3: CASRKGTGNQPQHF; D: -; size: -; V: TRBV6-1; J: TRBJ1-5
DNA: TGCAGTGCTAGAGGAAGGACAGGGCGACGTGGCTACACCTTC; CDR3: CSARGRTGRRGYTF; D: TRBD1; size: -; V: TRBV20-1; J: TRBJ1-2
DNA: TGCGCCAGCAGCCAAGAGGGCAGCGGCAGGGTGGGAAACACCATATATTTT; CDR3: CASSQEGSGRVGNTIYF; D: -; size: -; V: TRBV4-1; J: TRBJ1-3
DNA: TGTGCCAGCAGTGCGCAGGGTTCTATTGGGCCCCAGCATTTT; CDR3: CASSAQGSIGPQHF; D: -; size: few; V: TRBV12-3/TRBV12-4; J: TRBJ1-5
DNA: TGTGCCAGCAGCTACCGGGACACAACCTACGAGCAGTACTTC; CDR3: CASSYRDTTYEQYF; D: -; size: few; V: TRBV13; J: TRBJ2-7
DNA: TGTGCCAGCAGTTTTTTGGCCTCCCCAGTGACCCAGTACTTC; CDR3: CASSFLASPVTQYF; D: -; size: few; V: TRBV12-3/TRBV12-4; J: TRBJ2-5
DNA: TGTGCCAGCTCCCGAGGGGGGTCGAGGTACGAGCAGTACTTC; CDR3: CASSRGGSRYEQYF; D: -; size: -; V: TRBV14; J: TRBJ2-7
DNA: TGTGCCAGCAGCCAAGATCGGGGGTTAACAGGGGCGGCTAATGAAAAACTGTTTTTT; CDR3: CASSQDRGLTGAANEKLFF; D: TRBD1; size: once; V: TRBV3-1; J: TRBJ1-4
DNA: TGCAGTGCCGGGGCTCCATTGAGCTACGAGCAGTACTTC; CDR3: CSAGAPLSYEQYF; D: -; size: -; V: TRBV20-1; J: TRBJ2-7
DNA: TGTGCCAGCAGCACAGGGATAGGTGAAGCTTTCTTT; CDR3: CASSTGIGEAFF; D: -; size: -; V: TRBV9; J: TRBJ1-1
DNA: TGTGCCAGCAGCTTAGTTACTGGGGGGCGATACGAGCAGTACTTC; CDR3: CASSLVTGGRYEQYF; D: -; size: many; V: TRBV7-6; J: TRBJ2-7
DNA: TGTGCCAGCAGCCAAGATTCCCTTCCGACAGGGTTCACTGAAGCTTTCTTT; CDR3: CASSQDSLPTGFTEAFF; D: TRBD1; size: once; V: TRBV3-1; J: TRBJ1-1
DNA: TGTGCCACCACTGCTAGCGGGAGATACAATGAGCAGTACTTC; CDR3: CATTASGRYNEQYF; D: TRBD2; size: -; V: TRBV25-1; J: TRBJ2-5
DNA: TGCGCCAGCAGCGCAACCGGGACAGGGATGTACGAGCAGTACTTC; CDR3: CASSATGTGMYEQYF; D: TRBD1; size: few; V: TRBV5-1; J: TRBJ2-7
DNA: TGCAGTGCTGTCGGTAATGAGCAGTTCTTC; CDR3: CSAVGNEQFF; D: -; size: -; V: TRBV20-1; J: TRBJ2-1
DNA: TGCGGTGCCGAGGGACTAGCGAGAGAGACCCAGTACTTC; CDR3: CGAEGLARETQYF; D: TRBD2; size: -; V: TRBV20-1; J: TRBJ2-5
DNA: TGCGCCAGCAGCCAAGGGGGTATTGAGACCCAGTACTTC; CDR3: CASSQGGIETQYF; D: -; size: -; V: TRBV4-1; J: TRBJ2-5
DNA: TGCGCCAGCAGTACGAAGGTGGGCTACGAGCAGTACTTC; CDR3: CASSTKVGYEQYF; D: -; size: -; V: TRBV5-1; J: TRBJ2-7
DNA: TGTGCCAGCAGTAAACAGGGCCCAGGCAATCAGCCCCAGCATTTT; CDR3: CASSKQGPGNQPQHF; D: -; size: few; V: TRBV6-2/TRBV6-3; J: TRBJ1-5
DNA: TGTGCCAGCAGCTTCCCGATGGGATCAACCTACGAGCAGTACTTC; CDR3: CASSFPMGSTYEQYF; D: -; size: few; V: TRBV7-9; J: TRBJ2-7
DNA: TGTGCCAGCAGCGTTTGGGGGGAATTTGGAAACACCATATATTTT; CDR3: CASSVWGEFGNTIYF; D: -; size: -; V: TRBV9; J: TRBJ1-3
DNA: TGTGCCAGCAGCCAGCGAAAGGGGGGGGCCTATGGCTACACCTTC; CDR3: CASSQRKGGAYGYTF; D: -; size: -; V: TRBV9; J: TRBJ1-2
DNA: TGTGCCAGCAGCTTGGGATGGACAGGCTACAATGAGCAGTTCTTC; CDR3: CASSLGWTGYNEQFF; D: TRBD1; size: -; V: TRBV5-8; J: TRBJ2-1
DNA: TGTGCCAGCAGTATTGGGGCAGCAATTTCCTACGAGCAGTACTTC; CDR3: CASSIGAAISYEQYF; D: -; size: -; V: TRBV7-6; J: TRBJ2-7
DNA: TGTGCCAGCAGTTCGGACGGGGACTACGAGCAGTACTTC; CDR3: CASSSDGDYEQYF; D: -; size: -; V: TRBV27; J: TRBJ2-7
DNA: TGTGCCTGGAACGGGGGCGACTATGGCTACACCTTC; CDR3: CAWNGGDYGYTF; D: -; size: -; V: TRBV30; J: TRBJ1-2
DNA: TGTGCCATCAGTGAGTCAGGCGCGGGAGTGTCCAATGAGCAGTTCTTC; CDR3: CAISESGAGVSNEQFF; D: TRBD2; size: -; V: TRBV10-3; J: TRBJ2-1
DNA: TGCGCCAGCAGCCCCTCTGGGGCAGGGGGCGGTGAGACCCAGTACTTC; CDR3: CASSPSGAGGGETQYF; D: TRBD1; size: -; V: TRBV4-1; J: TRBJ2-5
DNA: TGTGCCAGCAGTGGACTAGCGGGAGCTGATTTCTACGAGCAGTACTTC; CDR3: CASSGLAGADFYEQYF; D: TRBD2; size: -; V: TRBV2; J: TRBJ2-7
DNA: TGTGCCAGCAGTCCATGGACGGTCTCTGGGGCCAACGTCCTGACTTTC; CDR3: CASSPWTVSGANVLTF; D: -; size: few; V: TRBV27; J: TRBJ2-6
DNA: TGTGCCAGCAGCCTCCGGGGGGTTGTGGCAGATACGCAGTATTTT; CDR3: CASSLRGVVADTQYF; D: TRBD2; size: -; V: TRBV12-3/TRBV12-4; J: TRBJ2-3
DNA: TGTGCCAGCTCCTACCGGGAGAATGGCCGAGAGACCCAGTACTTC; CDR3: CASSYRENGRETQYF; D: -; size: many; V: TRBV12-3/TRBV12-4; J: TRBJ2-5
DNA: TGTGCCAGCAGCCGGGCCGGGGGGAGCTCCTACAATGAGCAGTTCTTC; CDR3: CASSRAGGSSYNEQFF; D: TRBD2; size: many; V: TRBV13; J: TRBJ2-1
DNA: TGCGCCAGCAGCTTGGCCCCCGGGACAGGGGGCACTGAAGCTTTCTTT; CDR3: CASSLAPGTGGTEAFF; D: TRBD1; size: -; V: TRBV5-1; J: TRBJ1-1
DNA: TGCAGTGCTAGAGATCCTCTGGGCCAGAGATCCTACAATGAGCAGTTCTTC; CDR3: CSARDPLGQRSYNEQFF; D: -; size: many; V: TRBV20-1; J: TRBJ2-1
DNA: TGTGCCAGCAGATGGACGCCCGGGGCCAACGTCCTGACTTTC; CDR3: CASRWTPGANVLTF; D: -; size: -; V: TRBV5-6; J: TRBJ2-6
DNA: TGTGCCAGCAGCTCGGCGGCTCTGGATGGCTACACCTTC; CDR3: CASSSAALDGYTF; D: -; size: -; V: TRBV7-3; J: TRBJ1-2
DNA: TGCAGCGTCCTGACAGGAGGTGCTGAAAAACTGTTTTTT; CDR3: CSVLTGGAEKLFF; D: -; size: few; V: TRBV29-1; J: TRBJ1-4
DNA: TGTGCCAGCAGTGATGTCAGGGAGAGCTCTGGGGCCAACGTCCTGACTTTC; CDR3: CASSDVRESSGANVLTF; D: -; size: -; V: TRBV6-1; J: TRBJ2-6